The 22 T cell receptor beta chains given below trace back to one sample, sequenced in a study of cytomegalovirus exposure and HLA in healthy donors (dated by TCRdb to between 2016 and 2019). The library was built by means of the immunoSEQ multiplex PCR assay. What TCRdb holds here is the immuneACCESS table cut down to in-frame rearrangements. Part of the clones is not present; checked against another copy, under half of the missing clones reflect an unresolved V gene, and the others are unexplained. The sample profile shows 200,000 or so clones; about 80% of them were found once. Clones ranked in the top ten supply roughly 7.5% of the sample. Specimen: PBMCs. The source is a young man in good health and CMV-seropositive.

CDR3: CASSQTSTNYEQYF. DNA for the CDR3: TGTGCCAGCAGCCAGACTAGTACCAACTACGAGCAGTACTTC. The chain employs TRBV7-2 and TRBJ2-7, with D tentatively TRBD2 (6 bases). The CDR3 covers 14 residues. The germline CDR1 and CDR2 sequences are SGHTA and FQGNSA. With 5 bases removed from V and 3 bases from J, the gap between germline ends came to 14 bases.

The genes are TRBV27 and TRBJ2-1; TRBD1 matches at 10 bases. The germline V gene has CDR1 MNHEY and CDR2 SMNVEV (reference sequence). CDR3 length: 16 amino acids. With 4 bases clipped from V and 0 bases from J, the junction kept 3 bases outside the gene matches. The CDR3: CASSSGTGASYNEQFF. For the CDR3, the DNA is TGTGCCAGCAGTTCCGGGACAGGGGCCTCCTACAATGAGCAGTTCTTC.

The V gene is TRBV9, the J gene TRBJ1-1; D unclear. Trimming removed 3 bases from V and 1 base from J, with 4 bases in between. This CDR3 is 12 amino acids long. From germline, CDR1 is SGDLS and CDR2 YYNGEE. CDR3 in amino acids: CASSARNTEAFF. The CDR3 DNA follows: TGTGCCAGCAGCGCCAGGAACACTGAAGCTTTCTTT.

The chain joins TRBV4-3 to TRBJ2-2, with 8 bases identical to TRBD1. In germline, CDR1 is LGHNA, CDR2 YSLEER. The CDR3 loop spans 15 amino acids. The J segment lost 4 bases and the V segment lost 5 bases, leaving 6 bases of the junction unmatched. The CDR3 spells CASSVSTGVTGELFF. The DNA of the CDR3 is TGCGCCAGCAGCGTATCGACAGGGGTCACCGGGGAGCTGTTTTTT.

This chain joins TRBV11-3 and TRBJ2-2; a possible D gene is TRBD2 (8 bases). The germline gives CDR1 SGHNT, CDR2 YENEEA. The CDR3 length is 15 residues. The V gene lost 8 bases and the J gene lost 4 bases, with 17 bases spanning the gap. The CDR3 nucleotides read TGTGCCAGCTCCTACGGGAGGGGGCTCACCGGGGAGCTGTTTTTT. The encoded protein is CASSYGRGLTGELFF.

The CDR3 nucleotides are TGTGCCAGCAGCCTCCGACTAGCGGGAGGATGGAATGAGCAGTTCTTC. This codes for CASSLRLAGGWNEQFF. V gene TRBV9 combines with J gene TRBJ2-1; 13 bases map to TRBD2. This CDR3 contains 16 residues. Trimming took 4 bases from V and 7 from J; bases not matched to a gene: 8. Germline CDR1 is SGDLS and CDR2 is YYNGEE. Full variable domain (remainder filled in from reference TRBV9 and TRBJ2-1): DSGVTQTPKHLITATGQRVTLRCSPRSGDLSVYWYQQSLDQGLQFLIQYYNGEERAKGNILERFSAQQFPDLHSELNLSSLELGDSALYFCASSLRLAGGWNEQFFGPGTRLTVL.

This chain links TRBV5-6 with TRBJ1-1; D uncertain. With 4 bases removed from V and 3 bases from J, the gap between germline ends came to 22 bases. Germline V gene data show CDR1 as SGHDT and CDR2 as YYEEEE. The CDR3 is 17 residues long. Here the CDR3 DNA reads TGTGCCAGCAGCCCCTTTCTTCGGGGTGTGGGCGACACTGAAGCTTTCTTT. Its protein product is CASSPFLRGVGDTEAFF.

CDR3 protein: CASTPFFWGGTGKARGETQYF. The CDR3 DNA sequence: TGTGCCAGCACCCCGTTTTTTTGGGGGGGGACAGGGAAGGCCAGGGGAGAGACCCAGTACTTC. The chain uses TRBV28 and TRBJ2-5; 9 bases match TRBD1. The germline gives CDR1 MDHEN, CDR2 SYDVKM. This CDR3 spans 21 amino acids. Losses at the gene ends were 7 bases for V and 4 bases for J; bases not matched to a gene: 28.

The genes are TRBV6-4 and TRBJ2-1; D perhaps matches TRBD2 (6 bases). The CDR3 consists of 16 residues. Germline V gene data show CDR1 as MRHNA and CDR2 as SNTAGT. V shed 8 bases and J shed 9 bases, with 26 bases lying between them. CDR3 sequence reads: CASPGCSGTEIPEQFF. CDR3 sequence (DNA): TGTGCCAGCCCGGGTTGTTCGGGGACTGAGATCCCTGAGCAGTTCTTC.

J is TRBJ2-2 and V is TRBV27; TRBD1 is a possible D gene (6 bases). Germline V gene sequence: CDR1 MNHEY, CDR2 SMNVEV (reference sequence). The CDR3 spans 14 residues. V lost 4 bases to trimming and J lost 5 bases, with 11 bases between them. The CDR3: CASSSTGLTGELFF. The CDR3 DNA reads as TGTGCCAGCAGTTCAACAGGGTTAACCGGGGAGCTGTTTTTT.

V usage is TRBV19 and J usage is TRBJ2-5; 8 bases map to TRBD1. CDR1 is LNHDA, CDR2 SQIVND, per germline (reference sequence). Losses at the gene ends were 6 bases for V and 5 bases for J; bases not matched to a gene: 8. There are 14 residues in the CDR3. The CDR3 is CASSRQGFGETQYF. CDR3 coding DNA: TGTGCCAGTAGCCGACAGGGGTTCGGGGAGACCCAGTACTTC. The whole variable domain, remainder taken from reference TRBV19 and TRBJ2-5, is DGGITQSPKYLFRKEGQNVTLSCEQNLNHDAMYWYRQDPGQGLRLIYYSQIVNDFQKGDIAEGYSVSREKKESFPLTVTSAQKNPTAFYLCASSRQGFGETQYFGPGTRLLVL.

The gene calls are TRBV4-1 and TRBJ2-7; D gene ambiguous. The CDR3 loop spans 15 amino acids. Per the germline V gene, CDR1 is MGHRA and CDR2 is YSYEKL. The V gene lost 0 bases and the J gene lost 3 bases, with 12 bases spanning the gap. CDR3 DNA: TGCGCCAGCAGCCAAGATCACGGTGTATTCTACGAGCAGTACTTC. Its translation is CASSQDHGVFYEQYF.

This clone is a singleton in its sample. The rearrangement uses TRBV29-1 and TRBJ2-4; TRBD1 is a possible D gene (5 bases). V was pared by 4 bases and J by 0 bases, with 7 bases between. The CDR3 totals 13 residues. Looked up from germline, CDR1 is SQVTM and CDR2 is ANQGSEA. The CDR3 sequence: CSVGTQAKNIQYF. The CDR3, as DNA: TGCAGCGTTGGGACACAAGCCAAAAACATTCAGTACTTC. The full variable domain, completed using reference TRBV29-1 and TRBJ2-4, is SAVISQKPSRDICQRGTSLTIQCQVDSQVTMMFWYRQQPGQSLTLIATANQGSEATYESGFVIDKFPISRPNLTFSTLTVSNMSPEDSSIYLCSVGTQAKNIQYFGAGTRLSVL.

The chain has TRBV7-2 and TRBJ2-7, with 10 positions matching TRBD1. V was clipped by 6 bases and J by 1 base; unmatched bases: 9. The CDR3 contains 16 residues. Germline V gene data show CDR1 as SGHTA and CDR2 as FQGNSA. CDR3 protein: CASSSIGDRGSYEQYF. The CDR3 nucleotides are TGTGCCAGCAGTTCCATCGGGGACAGGGGTTCCTACGAGCAGTACTTC.

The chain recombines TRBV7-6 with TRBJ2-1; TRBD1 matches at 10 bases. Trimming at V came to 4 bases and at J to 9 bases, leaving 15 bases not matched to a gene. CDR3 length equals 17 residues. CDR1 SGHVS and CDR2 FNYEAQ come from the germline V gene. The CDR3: CASSSPRDRGTLTEQFF. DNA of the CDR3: TGTGCCAGCAGCTCCCCTCGGGACAGGGGAACCCTAACTGAGCAGTTCTTC.

The CDR3 sequence is CASSLSPPQETQYF. In DNA, the CDR3 is TGTGCCAGCAGCTTATCTCCCCCCCAAGAGACCCAGTACTTC. The J gene is TRBJ2-5, the V gene TRBV7-9; D call uncertain. This CDR3 comprises 14 residues. CDR1 and CDR2 (germline): SEHNR, FQNEAQ (reference sequence). V dropped 2 bases and J dropped 1 base, with 8 bases sitting between them.

CDR3 sequence (DNA): TGCAGCGTTGAGGGGCTACAACTTAATGAGCAGTTCTTC. Its protein product is CSVEGLQLNEQFF. This chain links TRBV29-1 with TRBJ2-1; a weak D match, TRBD1 (5 bases). The ends were cut back, 3 bases at V and 7 bases at J, with 13 bases in the middle. Germline CDR1 and CDR2: SQVTM and ANQGSEA. This CDR3 is 13 amino acids long.

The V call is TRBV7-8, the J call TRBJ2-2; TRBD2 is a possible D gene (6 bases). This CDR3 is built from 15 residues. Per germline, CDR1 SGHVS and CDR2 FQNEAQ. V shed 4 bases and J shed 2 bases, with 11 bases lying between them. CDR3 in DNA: TGTGCCAGCAGCTCAAGGACTACCAACACCGGGGAGCTGTTTTTT. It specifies CASSSRTTNTGELFF.

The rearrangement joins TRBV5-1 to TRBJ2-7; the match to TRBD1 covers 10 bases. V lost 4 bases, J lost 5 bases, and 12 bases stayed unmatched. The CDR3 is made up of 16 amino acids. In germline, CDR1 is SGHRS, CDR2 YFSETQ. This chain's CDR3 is CASSMDGTGVPHEQYF. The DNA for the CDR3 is TGCGCCAGCAGCATGGATGGGACAGGGGTCCCCCACGAGCAGTACTTC.

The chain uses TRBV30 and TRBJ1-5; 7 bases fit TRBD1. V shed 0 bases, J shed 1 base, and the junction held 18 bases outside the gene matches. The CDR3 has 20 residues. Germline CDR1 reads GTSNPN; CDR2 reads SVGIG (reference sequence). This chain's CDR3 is CAWSVKGSGTARPSNQPQHF. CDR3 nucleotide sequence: TGTGCCTGGAGTGTAAAAGGAAGTGGGACAGCCAGACCAAGCAATCAGCCCCAGCATTTT.

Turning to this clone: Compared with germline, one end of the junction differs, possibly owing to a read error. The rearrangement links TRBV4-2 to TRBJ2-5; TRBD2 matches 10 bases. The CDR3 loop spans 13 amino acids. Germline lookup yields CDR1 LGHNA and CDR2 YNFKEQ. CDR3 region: CASSQDRTSGLNF. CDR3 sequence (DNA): TGTGCCAGCAGCCAAGATAGGACTAGCGGACTTAACTTC.

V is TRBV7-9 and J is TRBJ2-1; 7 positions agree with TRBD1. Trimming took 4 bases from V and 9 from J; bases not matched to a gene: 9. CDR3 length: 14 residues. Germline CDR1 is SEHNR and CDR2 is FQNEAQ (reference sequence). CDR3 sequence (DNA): TGTGCCAGCAGCTCGTTAACAGGGGATGGTGAGCAGTTCTTC. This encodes CASSSLTGDGEQFF. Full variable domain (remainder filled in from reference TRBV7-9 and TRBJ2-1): DTGVSQNPRHKITKRGQNVTFRCDPISEHNRLYWYRQTLGQGPEFLTYFQNEAQLEKSRLLSDRFSAERPKGSFSTLEIQRTEQGDSAMYLCASSSLTGDGEQFFGPGTRLTVL.